These 2 T cell receptor beta chains were sequenced from one sample in a study of cytomegalovirus exposure and HLA in healthy donors. The PCR was carried out with 60 Vbeta primers and 13 Jbeta primers. Clones were sequenced by immunoSEQ multiplex PCR, and TCRdb holds only the in-frame ones, with some missing. The sample yields about 110,000 clones, 77% seen once. The sequenced material came from PBMCs. The source of these receptors is a middle-aged woman in good health and CMV-seropositive.

CDR3 amino acids: CASSLAGAGFYNEQFF. Here the CDR3 DNA reads TGCGCCAGCAGCTTGGCCGGCGCGGGCTTCTACAATGAGCAGTTCTTC. The chain combines TRBV5-1 with TRBJ2-1; D may be TRBD2 (5 bases). V lost 0 bases and J lost 3, with 13 bases in between. Germline CDR1 and CDR2: SGHRS and YFSETQ. This CDR3 region has 16 residues.

The chain combines TRBV7-6 with TRBJ1-2, with 9 bases fitting TRBD1. The CDR3 totals 15 residues. V lost 2 bases and J lost 6; bases outside the gene matches: 7. Germline V lookup: CDR1 SGHVS, CDR2 FNYEAQ. For the CDR3, the DNA is TGTGCCAGCAGCTTATCCGGGACAGGGCGTAATGGCTACACCTTC. Translation gives CASSLSGTGRNGYTF.